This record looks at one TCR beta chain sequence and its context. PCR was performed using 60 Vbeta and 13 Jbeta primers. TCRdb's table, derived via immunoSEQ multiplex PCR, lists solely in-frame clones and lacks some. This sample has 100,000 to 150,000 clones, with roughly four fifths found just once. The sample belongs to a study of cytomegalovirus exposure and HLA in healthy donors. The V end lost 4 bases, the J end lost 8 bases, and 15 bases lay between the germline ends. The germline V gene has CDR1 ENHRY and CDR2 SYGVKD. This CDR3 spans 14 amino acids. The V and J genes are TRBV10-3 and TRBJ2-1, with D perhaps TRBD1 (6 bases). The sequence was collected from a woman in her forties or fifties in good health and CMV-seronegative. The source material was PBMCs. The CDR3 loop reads CAISVQGKSHEQFF. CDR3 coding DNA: TGTGCCATCAGTGTCCAGGGGAAATCGCATGAGCAGTTCTTC.